The clone carrying this T cell receptor (beta chain) showed up just once. No antigen is known for it. Peripheral blood came from all dose cohorts at three timepoints. These data come from a study of OX40 agonist ivuxolimab in advanced cancers. Study as a whole: Dosing consisted of intravenous ivuxolimab at 0.01 to 10 mg/kg every 2 weeks. About 42% of patients had received prior checkpoint inhibitor therapy.

TCRdb's table, derived via immunoSEQ multiplex PCR, lists solely in-frame clones and lacks some. The table includes about 83,000 clones, 70% to 85% detected once. Study conclusions and caveats: CD4+ T cells averaged fewer expanded clones than CD8+ T cells.

The CDR3 is made up of 13 amino acids. CDR1 and CDR2 (germline): LNHDA, SQIVND (reference sequence). The junction had 8 bases not matched to a gene; V was cut back by 6 bases and J by 8 bases. This receptor was obtained from an adult with an advanced solid tumor such as melanoma, head and neck, liver or kidney cancer. The material was CD4+ or CD8+ T cells sorted from blood, obtained in a trial of the OX40 agonist ivuxolimab. The chain has TRBV19 and TRBJ1-2; 8 positions agree with TRBD1. DNA of the CDR3: TGTGCCAGTAGATGGGACAGGATGGAAGGCTACACCTTC. Its protein is CASRWDRMEGYTF. Variable domain in full (rest from reference TRBV19 and TRBJ1-2): DGGITQSPKYLFRKEGQNVTLSCEQNLNHDAMYWYRQDPGQGLRLIYYSQIVNDFQKGDIAEGYSVSREKKESFPLTVTSAQKNPTAFYLCASRWDRMEGYTFGSGTRLTVV.